The 18 T cell receptor beta chains in this list originate from one sample, sequenced in a study of vaccination and CD4 T cells after COVID-19. What these receptors recognize is not known. Noted treatment: roughly 10-day PBMC culture with coronavirus spike peptide pools or control peptides (ViraFEST assay). Cultured CD4+ T-cell DNA underwent Oncomine TCR Beta short-read sequencing. TCRdb reprocessed the PCR reads via MiXCR and lists one record per CDR3 protein. The table records around 20,000 distinct CDR3 sequences, around 33% of them present only once. The sample consisted of cultured CD4+ T cells from blood. The receptor source for this set is a human donor with COVID-19.

This chain links TRBV12-3 or TRBV12-4 with TRBJ1-2; D is unclear. The CDR3 runs to 14 residues. V shed 3 bases and J shed 0 bases, with 8 bases lying between them. CDR3 DNA: TGTGCCAGCAGTTTGGACGATTCTAACTATGGCTACACCTTC. This sequence encodes CASSLDDSNYGYTF.

This clonotype came up a few times. The chain has TRBV6-1 and TRBJ2-3; 7 positions match TRBD1. Germline trimming cut 6 bases from V and 2 bases from J; bases unmatched to any gene: 5. The CDR3 runs 14 residues. Germline CDR1 is MNHNS and CDR2 is SASEGT. CDR3 in amino acids: CASRAGTVTDTQYF. The CDR3 nucleotides are TGTGCCAGCAGAGCCGGGACAGTCACAGATACGCAGTATTTT.

The chain uses TRBV20-1 and TRBJ1-5, with 8 nucleotides matching TRBD1. CDR1 is DFQATT, CDR2 SNEGSKA, per germline (reference sequence). This CDR3 is 14 amino acids long. V lost 3 bases and J lost 7; bases outside the gene matches: 8. The CDR3 loop reads CSARGGQGRQPQHF. Here the CDR3 DNA reads TGCAGTGCTAGGGGAGGACAGGGAAGACAGCCCCAGCATTTT.

This rearrangement joins TRBV28 to TRBJ1-4; 9 bases agree with TRBD1. Germline CDR1 MDHEN, CDR2 SYDVKM. There are 18 residues in the CDR3. Trimming cost V 5 bases and J 3 bases; bases outside gene matches: 13. CDR3 DNA sequence: TGTGCCAGCAGTAGGGACAGGGCAATGGCAGACTCTAATGAAAAACTGTTTTTT. It codes for CASSRDRAMADSNEKLFF.

The V call is TRBV18, the J call TRBJ2-7, with D unresolved. Germline CDR1 KGHSH, CDR2 LQKENI. The CDR3 extends over 15 amino acids. Trimming took 0 bases from V and 2 from J, leaving 11 bases between them. The CDR3 here is CASSPPRQQAYEQYF. The CDR3 DNA reads TGTGCCAGCTCACCACCTCGGCAGCAAGCCTACGAGCAGTACTTC.

The J gene is TRBJ1-3, the V gene TRBV7-8; D remains unclear. Germline CDR1 reads SGHVS; CDR2 reads FQNEAQ. The CDR3 loop spans 15 amino acids. Trimming took off 5 bases at V and 4 bases at J, with 15 bases between the two ends. CDR3 sequence: CASSRMEVSGNTIYF. The CDR3 DNA sequence: TGTGCCAGCAGCCGGATGGAGGTGAGCGGAAACACCATATATTTT.

This clonotype is labeled medium-sized. The chain is built from TRBV6-5 and TRBJ2-2; TRBD2 aligns across 13 bases. J lost 4 bases, V lost 2 bases, and 10 bases had no gene match. This CDR3 has 19 residues. CDR1 is MNHEY and CDR2 is SVGAGI in the germline V gene. The CDR3 protein is CASSYPRETSGGATGELFF. The DNA for the CDR3 is TGTGCCAGCAGTTACCCCAGGGAAACTAGCGGGGGGGCCACCGGGGAGCTGTTTTTT.

The rearrangement uses TRBV19 and TRBJ2-7; D perhaps matches TRBD1 (7 bases). The CDR3 has 14 residues. V lost 5 bases and J lost 3, with 14 bases in between. Germline assignment: CDR1 LNHDA and CDR2 SQIVND (reference sequence). The CDR3 sequence is CASSPPGGYYEQYF. In DNA form, the CDR3 reads TGTGCCAGTAGTCCTCCAGGGGGGTACTACGAGCAGTACTTC. Full variable domain (remainder filled in from reference TRBV19 and TRBJ2-7): DGGITQSPKYLFRKEGQNVTLSCEQNLNHDAMYWYRQDPGQGLRLIYYSQIVNDFQKGDIAEGYSVSREKKESFPLTVTSAQKNPTAFYLCASSPPGGYYEQYFGPGTRLTVT.

The chain has TRBV7-6 and TRBJ1-5, with D tentatively TRBD1 (5 bases). The CDR3 extends over 17 amino acids. Germline CDR1 is SGHVS and CDR2 is FNYEAQ. V dropped 2 bases and J dropped 0 bases, with 14 bases sitting between them. The CDR3 sequence: CASSLRGVSSSNQPQHF. The CDR3 DNA reads TGTGCCAGCAGCTTAAGAGGGGTATCGAGTAGCAATCAGCCCCAGCATTTT.

This clonotype was found a few times. The genes are TRBV11-3 and TRBJ1-1, with D possibly matching TRBD1 (6 bases). Trimming pared 6 bases from V and 3 bases from J, leaving 14 bases between. Germline loops: CDR1 SGHNT, CDR2 YENEEA. The CDR3 spans 14 residues. DNA of the CDR3: TGTGCCAGCAGTACTTGGGGGGCGCACACTGAAGCTTTCTTT. It encodes CASSTWGAHTEAFF.

A few counts support this clonotype. The chain is built from TRBV6-1 and TRBJ1-5, with 7 nucleotides matching TRBD1. The V and J ends lost 6 bases and 0 bases, in that order; junction bases with no gene match: 8. The CDR3 contains 16 residues. Germline V gene lookup returns CDR1 MNHNS and CDR2 SASEGT. The CDR3 loop is CASSRDRLNSNQPQHF. CDR3 sequence (DNA): TGTGCCAGCAGCCGGGACAGACTAAATAGCAATCAGCCCCAGCATTTT.

The CDR3 DNA follows: TGCGCCAGCAGGGCCAAAGAGAACACCGGGGAGCTGTTTTTT. As protein: CASRAKENTGELFF. The genes are TRBV5-1 and TRBJ2-2, with D hard to call. V lost 5 bases, J lost 1 base, and 9 bases lay in between. This CDR3 contains 14 residues. Germline CDR1 and CDR2: SGHRS and YFSETQ. The whole variable domain, remainder taken from reference TRBV5-1 and TRBJ2-2, is KAGVTQTPRYLIKTRGQQVTLSCSPISGHRSVSWYQQTPGQGLQFLFEYFSETQRNKGNFPGRFSGRQFSNSRSEMNVSTLELGDSALYLCASRAKENTGELFFGEGSRLTVL.

This clonotype was observed a few times. The chain links TRBV20-1 to TRBJ2-2, with TRBD2 identical over 14 bases. Per germline, CDR1 DFQATT and CDR2 SNEGSKA (reference sequence). J gave up 5 bases and V 6 bases, and 2 bases lay outside the gene matches. The CDR3 is made up of 14 amino acids. The CDR3 DNA reads as TGCAGTGCCAGGACTAGCGGGGGGACCGGGGAGCTGTTTTTT. Protein product: CSARTSGGTGELFF.

Here the CDR3 DNA reads TGTGCCAGCAGGACGGGGGGTGGAAACACCATATATTTT. Translated: CASRTGGGNTIYF. The rearrangement joins TRBV25-1 to TRBJ1-3; TRBD1 might be the D (5 bases). This CDR3 region has 13 residues. Germline CDR1 is MGHDK and CDR2 is SYGVNS. Trimming removed 6 bases from V and 3 bases from J, with 9 bases in between.

V usage is TRBV20-1 and J usage is TRBJ2-4; TRBD2 agrees at 8 bases. The ends lost 8 bases at V and 0 bases at J; junction bases unmatched: 9. There are 15 residues in the CDR3. CDR1 and CDR2 (germline): DFQATT, SNEGSKA (reference sequence). CDR3 loop: CSTGGVLIAKNIQYF. Here the CDR3 DNA reads TGCAGTACGGGGGGGGTCCTCATAGCCAAAAACATTCAGTACTTC.

This chain joins TRBV11-2 and TRBJ1-5; 7 bases are a match to TRBD1. V dropped 0 bases and J dropped 2; count of bases not matched to a gene: 7. Germline V gene data show CDR1 as SGHAT and CDR2 as FQNNGV. This CDR3 spans 17 amino acids. DNA of the CDR3: TGTGCCAGCAGCTTAGATCTGACAGGGATTGGCAATCAGCCCCAGCATTTT. Amino acids: CASSLDLTGIGNQPQHF.

The V gene is TRBV7-9, the J gene TRBJ2-1; TRBD2 agrees at 12 bases. The germline V gene has CDR1 SEHNR and CDR2 FQNEAQ (reference sequence). This CDR3 is 14 amino acids long. V shed 5 bases, J shed 9 bases, and the junction held 5 bases outside the gene matches. The DNA of the CDR3 is TGTGCCAGCAGCCCTAGCGGGGGGGCGGGTGAGCAGTTCTTC. This sequence encodes CASSPSGGAGEQFF.

The rearrangement links TRBV7-2 to TRBJ1-1; 9 nucleotides agree with TRBD1. CDR1 is SGHTA, CDR2 FQGNSA, per germline. V trimming: 5 bases; J trimming: 0 bases; junction bases outside the gene matches: 4. The CDR3 is 15 amino acids. The CDR3 loop reads CASSPDRGMNTEAFF. CDR3 in DNA: TGTGCCAGCAGCCCAGACAGGGGGATGAACACTGAAGCTTTCTTT.